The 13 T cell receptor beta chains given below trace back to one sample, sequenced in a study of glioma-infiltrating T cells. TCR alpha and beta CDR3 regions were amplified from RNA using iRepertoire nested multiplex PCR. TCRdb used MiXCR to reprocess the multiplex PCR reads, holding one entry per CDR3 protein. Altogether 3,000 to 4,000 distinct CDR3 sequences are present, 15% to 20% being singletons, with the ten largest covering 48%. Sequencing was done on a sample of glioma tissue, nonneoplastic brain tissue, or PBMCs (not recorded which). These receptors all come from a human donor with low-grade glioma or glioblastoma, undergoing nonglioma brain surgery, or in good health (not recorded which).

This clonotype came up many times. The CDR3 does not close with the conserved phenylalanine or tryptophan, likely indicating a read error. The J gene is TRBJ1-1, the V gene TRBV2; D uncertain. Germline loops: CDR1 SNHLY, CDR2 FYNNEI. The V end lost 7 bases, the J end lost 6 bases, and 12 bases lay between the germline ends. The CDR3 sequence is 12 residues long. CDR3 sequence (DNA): TGTGCCAGCACATTACAGTTCCCTGAAGCTTTCTCT. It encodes CASTLQFPEAFS.

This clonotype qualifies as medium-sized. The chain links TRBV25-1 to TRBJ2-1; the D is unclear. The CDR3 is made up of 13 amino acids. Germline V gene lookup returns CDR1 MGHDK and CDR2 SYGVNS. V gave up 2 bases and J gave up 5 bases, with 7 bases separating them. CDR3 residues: CASSERFNNEQFF. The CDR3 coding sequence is TGTGCCAGCAGTGAACGGTTTAACAATGAGCAGTTCTTC.

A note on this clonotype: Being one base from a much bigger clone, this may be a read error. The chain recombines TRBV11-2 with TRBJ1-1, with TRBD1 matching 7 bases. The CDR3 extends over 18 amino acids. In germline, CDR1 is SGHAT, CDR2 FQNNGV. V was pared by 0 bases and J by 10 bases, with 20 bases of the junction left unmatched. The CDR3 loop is CASSLDPGRQGYGRVAFF. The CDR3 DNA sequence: TGTGCCAGCAGCTTAGATCCGGGGAGACAGGGTTATGGGCGAGTAGCTTTCTTT.

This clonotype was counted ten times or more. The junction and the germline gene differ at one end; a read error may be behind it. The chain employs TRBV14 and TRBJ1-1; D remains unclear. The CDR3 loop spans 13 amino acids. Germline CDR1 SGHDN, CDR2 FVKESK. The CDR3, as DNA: TGTGCCAGCAACCAAATATCACTCACTGAAGCTTTCTTT. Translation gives CASNQISLTEAFF.

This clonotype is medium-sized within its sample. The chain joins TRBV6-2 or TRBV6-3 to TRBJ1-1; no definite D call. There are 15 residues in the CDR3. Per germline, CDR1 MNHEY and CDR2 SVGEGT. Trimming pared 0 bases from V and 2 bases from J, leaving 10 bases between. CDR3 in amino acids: CASSYSPGRNTEAFF. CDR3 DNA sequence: TGTGCCAGCAGTTACTCGCCCGGCCGAAACACTGAAGCTTTCTTT.

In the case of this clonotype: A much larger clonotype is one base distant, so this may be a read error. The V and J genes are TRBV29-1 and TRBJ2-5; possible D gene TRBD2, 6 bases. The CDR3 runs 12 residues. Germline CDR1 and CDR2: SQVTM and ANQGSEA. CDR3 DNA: TGCAGCGTTGTTGACGGGGGAAAGACCCGGTACTTC. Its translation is CSVVDGGKTRYF.

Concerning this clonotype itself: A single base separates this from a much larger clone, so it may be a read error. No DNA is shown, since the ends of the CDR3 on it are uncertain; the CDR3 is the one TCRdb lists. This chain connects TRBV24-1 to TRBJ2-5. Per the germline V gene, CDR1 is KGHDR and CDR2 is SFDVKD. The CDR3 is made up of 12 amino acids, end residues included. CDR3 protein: CATSYFGETQYF.

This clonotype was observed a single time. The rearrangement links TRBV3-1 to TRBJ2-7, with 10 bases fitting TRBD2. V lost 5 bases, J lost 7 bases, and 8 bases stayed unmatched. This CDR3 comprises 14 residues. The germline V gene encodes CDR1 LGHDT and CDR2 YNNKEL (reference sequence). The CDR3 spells CASSTSGGAGEQYV. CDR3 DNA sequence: TGTGCCAGCAGCACAAGCGGGGGGGCGGGTGAGCAGTACGTC.

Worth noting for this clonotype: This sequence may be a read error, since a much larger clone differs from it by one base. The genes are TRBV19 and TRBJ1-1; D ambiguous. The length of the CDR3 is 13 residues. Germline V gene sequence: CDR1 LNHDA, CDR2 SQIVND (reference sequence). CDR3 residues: CASSIGYSTGAFF. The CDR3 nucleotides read TGTGCCAGTAGTATTGGTTATTCGACTGGAGCTTTCTTT.

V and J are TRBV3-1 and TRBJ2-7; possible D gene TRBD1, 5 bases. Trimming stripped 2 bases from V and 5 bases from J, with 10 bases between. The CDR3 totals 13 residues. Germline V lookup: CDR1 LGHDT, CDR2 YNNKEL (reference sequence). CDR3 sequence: CASSQQGIHEQYV. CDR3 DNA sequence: TGTGCCAGCAGCCAACAGGGTATCCACGAGCAGTACGTC.

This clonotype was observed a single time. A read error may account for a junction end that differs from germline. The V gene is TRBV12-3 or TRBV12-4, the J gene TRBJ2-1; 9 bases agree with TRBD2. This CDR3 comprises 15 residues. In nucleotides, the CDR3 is TGTGCCAGCAGTTCTAGCGGGGCGTCCTACAATGGGCAGTTCTTC. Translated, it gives CASSSSGASYNGQFF.

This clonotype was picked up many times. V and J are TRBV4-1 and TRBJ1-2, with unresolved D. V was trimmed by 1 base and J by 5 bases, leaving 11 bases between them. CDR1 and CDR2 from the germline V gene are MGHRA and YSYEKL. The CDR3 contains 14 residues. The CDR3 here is CASSQGTRTYGYTF. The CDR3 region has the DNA TGCGCCAGCAGCCAAGGAACACGTACTTATGGCTACACCTTC.

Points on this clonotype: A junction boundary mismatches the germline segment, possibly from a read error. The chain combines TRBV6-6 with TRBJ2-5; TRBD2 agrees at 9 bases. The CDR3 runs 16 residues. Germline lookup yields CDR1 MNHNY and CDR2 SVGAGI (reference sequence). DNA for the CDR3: TGTGCCACCAGTGAGACAACGGGACTAGCCCAAAAGACCCAGTACTTC. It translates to CATSETTGLAQKTQYF.